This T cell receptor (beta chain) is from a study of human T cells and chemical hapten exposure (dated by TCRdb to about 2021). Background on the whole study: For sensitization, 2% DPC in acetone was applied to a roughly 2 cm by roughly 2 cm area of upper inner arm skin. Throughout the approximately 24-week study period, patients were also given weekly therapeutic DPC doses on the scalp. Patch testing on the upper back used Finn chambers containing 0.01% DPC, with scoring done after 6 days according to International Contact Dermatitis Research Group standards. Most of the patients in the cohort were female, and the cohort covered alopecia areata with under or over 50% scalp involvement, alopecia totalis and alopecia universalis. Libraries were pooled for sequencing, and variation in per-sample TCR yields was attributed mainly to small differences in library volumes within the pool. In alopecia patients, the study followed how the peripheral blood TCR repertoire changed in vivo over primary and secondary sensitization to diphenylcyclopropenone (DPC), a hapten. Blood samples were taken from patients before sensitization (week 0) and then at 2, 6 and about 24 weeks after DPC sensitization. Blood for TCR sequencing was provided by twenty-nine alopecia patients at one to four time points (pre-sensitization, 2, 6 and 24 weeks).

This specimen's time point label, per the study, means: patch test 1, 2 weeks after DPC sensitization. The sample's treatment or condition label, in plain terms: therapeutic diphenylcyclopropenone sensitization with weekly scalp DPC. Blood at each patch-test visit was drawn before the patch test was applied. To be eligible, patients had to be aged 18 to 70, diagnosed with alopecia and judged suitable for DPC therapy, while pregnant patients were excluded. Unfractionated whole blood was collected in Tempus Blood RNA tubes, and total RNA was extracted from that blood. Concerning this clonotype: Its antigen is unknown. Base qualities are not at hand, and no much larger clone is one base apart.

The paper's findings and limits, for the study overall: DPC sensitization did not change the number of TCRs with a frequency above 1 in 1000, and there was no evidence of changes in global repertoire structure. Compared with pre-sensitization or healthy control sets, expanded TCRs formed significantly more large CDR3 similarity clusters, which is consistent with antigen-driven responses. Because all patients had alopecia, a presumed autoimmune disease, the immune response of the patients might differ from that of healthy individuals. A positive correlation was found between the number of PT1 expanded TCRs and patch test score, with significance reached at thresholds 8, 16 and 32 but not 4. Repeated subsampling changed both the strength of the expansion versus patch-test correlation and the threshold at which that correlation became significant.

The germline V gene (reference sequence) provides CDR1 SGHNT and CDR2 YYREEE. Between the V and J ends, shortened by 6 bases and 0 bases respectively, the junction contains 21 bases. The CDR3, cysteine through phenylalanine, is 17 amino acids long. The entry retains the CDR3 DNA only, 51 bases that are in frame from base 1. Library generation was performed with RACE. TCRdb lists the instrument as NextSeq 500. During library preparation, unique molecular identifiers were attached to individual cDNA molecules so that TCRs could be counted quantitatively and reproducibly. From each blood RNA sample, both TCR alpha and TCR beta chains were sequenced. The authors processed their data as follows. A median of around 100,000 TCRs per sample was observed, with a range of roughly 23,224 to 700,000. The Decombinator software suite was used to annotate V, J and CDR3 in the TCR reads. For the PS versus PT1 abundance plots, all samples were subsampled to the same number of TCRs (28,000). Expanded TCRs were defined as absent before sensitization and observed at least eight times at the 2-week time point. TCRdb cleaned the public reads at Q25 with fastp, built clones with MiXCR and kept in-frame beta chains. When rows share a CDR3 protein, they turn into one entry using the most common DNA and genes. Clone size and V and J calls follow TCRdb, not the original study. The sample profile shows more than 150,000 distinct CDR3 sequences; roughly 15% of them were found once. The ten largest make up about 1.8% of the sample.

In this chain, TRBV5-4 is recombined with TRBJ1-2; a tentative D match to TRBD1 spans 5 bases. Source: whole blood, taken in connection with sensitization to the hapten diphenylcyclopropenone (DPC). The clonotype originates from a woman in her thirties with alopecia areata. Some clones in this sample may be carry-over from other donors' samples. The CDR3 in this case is CASIEFPRQKTNYGYTF. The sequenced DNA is TGTGCCAGCATAGAGTTTCCTAGACAGAAAACTAACTATGGCTACACCTTC.